Presented here are 23 T cell receptor beta chains from one specimen sequenced in a study of OX40 agonist ivuxolimab in advanced cancers. Libraries were made using the immunoSEQ multiplex PCR assay. The source is immuneACCESS, and TCRdb retained only in-frame sequences with V and J called. Part of the clones is not carried over; for the studies checked, unresolved V genes explain less than half of this, and the remainder is unexplained. This sample is represented by approximately 46,000 clones; approximately 85% of them were singletons. The leading ten clones occupy less than 20% of the sample. This specimen was CD4+ or CD8+ T cells sorted from blood, taken in a trial of the OX40 agonist ivuxolimab. Receptor source: an adult with an advanced solid tumor such as melanoma, head and neck, liver or kidney cancer.

V usage is TRBV6-5 and J usage is TRBJ2-5; D possibly corresponds to TRBD1 (5 bases). V shed 0 bases and J shed 0 bases, with 11 bases lying between them. In germline, CDR1 is MNHEY, CDR2 SVGAGI. This CDR3 has 16 residues. The CDR3 DNA reads TGTGCCAGCAGTTACTCGAGACAGCTATACCAAGAGACCCAGTACTTC. Protein sequence: CASSYSRQLYQETQYF.

By share, this clone counts as medium-sized (0.01 to 0.1%). This chain links TRBV27 with TRBJ2-1; D may match TRBD1 or TRBD2 (6 bases each). V lost 8 bases to trimming and J lost 3 bases, with 17 bases between them. The CDR3 is 15 residues long. Germline V lookup: CDR1 MNHEY, CDR2 SMNVEV (reference sequence). DNA of the CDR3: TGTGCCAGCGGACTGGGGGGCCCCCTCTACAATGAGCAGTTCTTC. It yields the protein CASGLGGPLYNEQFF.

The CDR3 nucleotides read TGTGCCAGCGCCCACGGTACCAATGAAAAACTGTTTTTT. Translating it yields CASAHGTNEKLFF. The V gene is TRBV5-6, the J gene TRBJ1-4; D is undetermined. This CDR3 is built from 13 residues. Looked up from germline, CDR1 is SGHDT and CDR2 is YYEEEE. The V and J ends lost 7 bases and 5 bases respectively, with 12 bases between them.

The chain combines TRBV27 with TRBJ2-7; weak D call: TRBD2 (6 bases). CDR3 length: 15 residues. Trimming stripped 2 bases from V and 2 bases from J, with 13 bases between. Germline CDR1 is MNHEY and CDR2 is SMNVEV (reference sequence). For the CDR3, the DNA is TGTGCCAGCAGTTTAGGGGCAGGGAGGACCTACGAGCAGTACTTC. Its protein product is CASSLGAGRTYEQYF.

The rearrangement joins TRBV4-3 to TRBJ2-7; D is unresolved. Per germline, CDR1 LGHNA and CDR2 YSLEER. The CDR3 runs to 16 residues. V lost 0 bases and J 3 bases, leaving 15 bases between the germline ends. The CDR3 nucleotides read TGCGCCAGCAGCCAAGATTACCCGACCAATAACTACGAGCAGTACTTC. Encoded protein: CASSQDYPTNNYEQYF.

This chain connects TRBV28 to TRBJ1-6; tentative D call: TRBD1 (5 bases). The V end was cut by 3 bases, the J end by 4 bases, with 13 bases between. The CDR3 is made up of 16 amino acids. CDR1 is MDHEN, CDR2 SYDVKM, per germline. CDR3 DNA sequence: TGTGCCAGCAGTTTGGGGGATTCTCTTTATAATTCACCCCTCCACTTT. It is translated as CASSLGDSLYNSPLHF.

V gene TRBV27 combines with J gene TRBJ2-1, with no clear D. The CDR3 is made up of 15 amino acids. Germline V gene data show CDR1 as MNHEY and CDR2 as SMNVEV (reference sequence). Trimming left V 6 bases short and J 0 bases short, with 12 bases between. The chain's CDR3 is CASRIFQSSYNEQFF. The CDR3, as DNA: TGTGCCAGCAGGATCTTCCAGAGCTCCTACAATGAGCAGTTCTTC.

This chain connects TRBV7-8 to TRBJ2-7; D perhaps matches TRBD1 (6 bases). The V end was cut by 3 bases, the J end by 4 bases, with 10 bases between. Germline-derived CDR1 and CDR2 are SGHVS and FQNEAQ. CDR3 size: 13 residues. The CDR3 reads CASSFRGGYEQYF. In DNA form, the CDR3 reads TGTGCCAGCAGCTTCAGGGGTGGGTACGAGCAGTACTTC.

This chain joins TRBV5-4 and TRBJ2-1; 9 bases align to TRBD2. Germline-derived CDR1 and CDR2 are SGHNT and YYREEE (reference sequence). Trimming at V came to 0 bases and at J to 7 bases, leaving 5 bases not matched to a gene. There are 15 residues in the CDR3. The CDR3 sequence is CASSLGAGGPNEQFF. Here the CDR3 DNA reads TGTGCCAGCAGCTTGGGGGCGGGGGGGCCGAATGAGCAGTTCTTC.

The rearrangement joins TRBV7-9 to TRBJ2-3; no clear D. The CDR3 runs to 13 residues. CDR1 and CDR2 (germline): SEHNR, FQNEAQ (reference sequence). Between the trimmed V and J ends, which lost 4 bases and 3 bases, there was a span of 8 bases. The CDR3 DNA sequence: TGTGCCAGCAGCTCCCCGATTACAGATACGCAGTATTTT. This gives the protein CASSSPITDTQYF.

J is TRBJ2-3 and V is TRBV11-2; no reliable D call. The CDR3 consists of 15 residues. V was trimmed by 0 bases and J by 2 bases, leaving 9 bases between them. Germline-derived CDR1 and CDR2 are SGHAT and FQNNGV. The CDR3 bases are TGTGCCAGCAGCTTAGAAAGCATTGCCACAGATACGCAGTATTTT. It specifies CASSLESIATDTQYF.

The chain has TRBV11-2 and TRBJ2-5; 10 bases line up with TRBD2. This CDR3 spans 16 amino acids. In germline, CDR1 is SGHAT, CDR2 FQNNGV. Trimming took 3 bases from V and 5 from J; bases not matched to a gene: 9. As DNA, the CDR3 is TGTGCCAGCAGCTTGGGCCCCGGGACTAGCGCTGAGACCCAGTACTTC. Translation: CASSLGPGTSAETQYF.

J is TRBJ2-1 and V is TRBV27; D gene uncertain. The CDR3 consists of 13 residues. Germline CDR1 is MNHEY and CDR2 is SMNVEV (reference sequence). V was cut by 0 bases and J by 3 bases, with 3 bases left in between. DNA for the CDR3: TGTGCCAGCAGTTTATCTAGCTACAATGAGCAGTTCTTC. It is translated as CASSLSSYNEQFF.

The chain's CDR3 is CASSLGWGGGNEQYF. The CDR3, as DNA: TGTGCCAGCAGTTTAGGGTGGGGGGGCGGCAACGAGCAGTACTTC. This chain joins TRBV27 and TRBJ2-7; possibly TRBD2 for D (7 bases). The ends were cut back, 2 bases at V and 5 bases at J, with 16 bases in the middle. Per germline, CDR1 MNHEY and CDR2 SMNVEV (reference sequence). CDR3 length: 15 residues.

This clone was counted once. The chain joins TRBV11-2 to TRBJ1-1; 8 positions agree with TRBD1. V was clipped by 0 bases and J by 8 bases; unmatched bases: 8. This CDR3 is built from 15 residues. Per the germline V gene, CDR1 is SGHAT and CDR2 is FQNNGV. This chain's CDR3 is CASSLDARTGNEAFF. CDR3 sequence (DNA): TGTGCCAGCAGCTTAGACGCCCGGACAGGGAACGAAGCTTTCTTT.

The J gene is TRBJ2-7, the V gene TRBV18; D is perhaps TRBD2 (6 bases). The ends were cut back, 8 bases at V and 5 bases at J, with 13 bases in the middle. The CDR3 consists of 12 residues. Germline V gives CDR1 KGHSH, CDR2 LQKENI. Here the CDR3 reads CASTTGGDEQYF. The CDR3, as DNA: TGTGCCAGCACCACCGGAGGGGACGAGCAGTACTTC.

V usage is TRBV9 and J usage is TRBJ2-2, with 9 positions matching TRBD2. The CDR3 covers 16 residues. The V and J ends lost 2 bases and 2 bases, in that order; junction bases with no gene match: 4. Germline lookup yields CDR1 SGDLS and CDR2 YYNGEE. This CDR3 is CASSVLAGTNTGELFF. The CDR3 DNA reads TGTGCCAGCAGCGTCCTAGCGGGGACTAACACCGGGGAGCTGTTTTTT.

This chain joins TRBV7-9 and TRBJ1-5, with 9 positions matching TRBD1. V lost 4 bases to trimming and J lost 7 bases; unmatched junction nucleotides: 8. Germline CDR1 SEHNR, CDR2 FQNEAQ (reference sequence). This CDR3 region has 15 residues. The CDR3 nucleotides read TGTGCCAGCAGCTCCGGGGACAGGGTCAACCAGCCCCAGCATTTT. It codes for CASSSGDRVNQPQHF. Variable domain in full (rest from reference TRBV7-9 and TRBJ1-5): DTGVSQNPRHKITKRGQNVTFRCDPISEHNRLYWYRQTLGQGPEFLTYFQNEAQLEKSRLLSDRFSAERPKGSFSTLEIQRTEQGDSAMYLCASSSGDRVNQPQHFGDGTRLSIL.

This clone has just a few counts. Within the sample, other DNA sequences also encode this same CDR3. The chain recombines TRBV6-6 with TRBJ2-1; D is undetermined. Looked up from germline, CDR1 is MNHNY and CDR2 is SVGAGI (reference sequence). There are 12 residues in the CDR3. Trimming took 5 bases from V and 6 from J, leaving 8 bases between them. For the CDR3, the DNA is TGTGCCAGCAGTCGCCCGCGCAATGAGCAGTTCTTC. Protein product: CASSRPRNEQFF.

CDR3 in DNA: TGCGCCAGCAGCGGGGGCAGGGGGATCACCGGGGAGCTGTTTTTT. This sequence encodes CASSGGRGITGELFF. The chain uses TRBV4-3 and TRBJ2-2; 7 nucleotides agree with TRBD1. Per germline, CDR1 LGHNA and CDR2 YSLEER. The CDR3 runs 15 residues. Trimming at V came to 5 bases and at J to 4 bases, leaving 7 bases not matched to a gene.

The chain links TRBV6-6 to TRBJ2-3, with 9 bases matching TRBD1. The CDR3 has 16 residues. The J segment lost 0 bases and the V segment lost 10 bases, leaving 11 bases of the junction unmatched. From germline, CDR1 is MNHNY and CDR2 SVGAGI (reference sequence). Written as DNA, the CDR3 is TGTGCCATTAGGGACAGGGCCTCTACTAGCACAGATACGCAGTATTTT. This encodes CAIRDRASTSTDTQYF.

The gene calls are TRBV7-2 and TRBJ2-1; D gene unclear. The V end was cut by 2 bases, the J end by 5 bases, with 7 bases between. Germline V gene sequence: CDR1 SGHTA, CDR2 FQGNSA. There are 13 residues in the CDR3. CDR3 sequence (DNA): TGTGCCAGCAGCTTATTCACAGACAATGAGCAGTTCTTC. Translating gives CASSLFTDNEQFF.

The chain employs TRBV4-3 and TRBJ2-7; the D is unclear. Germline CDR1 and CDR2: LGHNA and YSLEER. The CDR3 spans 15 residues. The V end lost 1 base, the J end lost 3 bases, and 13 bases lay between the germline ends. The CDR3 nucleotides are TGCGCCAGCAGCCAAGCGCCGGACCCTGGCTACGAGCAGTACTTC. It specifies CASSQAPDPGYEQYF.